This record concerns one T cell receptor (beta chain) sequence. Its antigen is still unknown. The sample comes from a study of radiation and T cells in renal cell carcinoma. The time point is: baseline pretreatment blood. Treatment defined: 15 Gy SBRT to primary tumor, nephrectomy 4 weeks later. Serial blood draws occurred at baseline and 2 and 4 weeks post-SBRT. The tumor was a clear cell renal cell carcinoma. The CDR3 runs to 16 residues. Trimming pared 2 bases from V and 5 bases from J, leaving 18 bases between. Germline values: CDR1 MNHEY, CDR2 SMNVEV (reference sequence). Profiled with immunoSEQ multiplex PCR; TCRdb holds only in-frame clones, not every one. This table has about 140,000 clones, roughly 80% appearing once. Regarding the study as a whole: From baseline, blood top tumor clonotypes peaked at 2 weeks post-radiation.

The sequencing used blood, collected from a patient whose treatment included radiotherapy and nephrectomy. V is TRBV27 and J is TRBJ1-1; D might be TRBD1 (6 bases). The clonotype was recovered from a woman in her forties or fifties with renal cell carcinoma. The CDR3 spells CASSLHAGPQGTEAFF. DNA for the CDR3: TGTGCCAGCAGTTTACACGCCGGGCCCCAGGGGACTGAAGCTTTCTTT.